These T cell receptor beta chains were read from a single sample in a study of cytomegalovirus exposure and HLA in healthy donors. Generated by immunoSEQ multiplex PCR, the TCRdb table keeps only in-frame clones and is missing some. Found here are some 60,000 clones; the top ten clones hold less than 6%. The sample was PBMCs. These receptors came from a man aged 30-40 years in good health and CMV-seropositive. CDR3s include the opening cysteine and the closing phenylalanine or tryptophan. A D gene is named only where the DNA matches it firmly.

D gene: TRBD2
V gene: TRBV5-1
J gene: TRBJ2-7
CDR3 protein: CASSDGLAGLKRNEQYF
CDR3 DNA: TGCGCCAGCAGCGACGGACTAGCGGGGCTAAAACGGAACGAGCAGTACTTC

D gene: TRBD2
V gene: TRBV30
J gene: TRBJ2-7
CDR3 protein: CAWSRKTSGTYEQYF
CDR3 DNA: TGTGCCTGGAGTCGGAAGACTAGCGGAACCTACGAGCAGTACTTC

D gene: TRBD2
V gene: TRBV5-6
J gene: TRBJ2-5
CDR3 protein: CASSFPRASGRAGETQYF
CDR3 DNA: TGTGCCAGCAGCTTTCCCCGGGCTAGCGGGAGGGCCGGAGAGACCCAGTACTTC

D gene: TRBD1
V gene: TRBV10-3
J gene: TRBJ2-1
CDR3 protein: CAIRDRDEQFF
CDR3 DNA: TGTGCCATCAGGGACAGGGATGAGCAGTTCTTC

D gene: TRBD1
V gene: TRBV2
J gene: TRBJ1-1
CDR3 protein: CASRDRGRLLSGTEAFF
CDR3 DNA: TGTGCCAGCCGAGACAGGGGGCGCCTTTTATCCGGCACTGAAGCTTTCTTT

D gene: -
V gene: TRBV14
J gene: TRBJ2-7
CDR3 protein: CASSSPRQGLYEQYF
CDR3 DNA: TGTGCCAGCAGCTCGCCGAGGCAGGGACTCTACGAGCAGTACTTC

D gene: -
V gene: TRBV30
J gene: TRBJ2-7
CDR3 protein: CAWRARAAPTEQYF
CDR3 DNA: TGTGCCTGGAGGGCGCGGGCCGCGCCGACCGAGCAGTACTTC

D gene: -
V gene: TRBV6-5
J gene: TRBJ2-5
CDR3 protein: CASSYSGRTTAETQYF
CDR3 DNA: TGTGCCAGCAGTTACTCGGGGCGAACGACCGCGGAGACCCAGTACTTC

D gene: TRBD1
V gene: TRBV6-5
J gene: TRBJ2-7
CDR3 protein: CASSYGTGGPYEQYF
CDR3 DNA: TGTGCCAGCAGTTACGGGACAGGGGGCCCATACGAGCAGTACTTC

D gene: TRBD2
V gene: TRBV13
J gene: TRBJ2-5
CDR3 protein: CASSGLAGGLMETQYF
CDR3 DNA: TGTGCCAGCAGCGGACTAGCGGGAGGGTTGATGGAGACCCAGTACTTC

D gene: TRBD1
V gene: TRBV5-4
J gene: TRBJ2-7
CDR3 protein: CASSLRPGTGVTYEQYF
CDR3 DNA: TGTGCCAGCAGCTTGCGCCCAGGGACAGGGGTCACCTACGAGCAGTACTTC

D gene: TRBD1
V gene: TRBV4-1
J gene: TRBJ1-4
CDR3 protein: CASSQEGQGGEKLFF
CDR3 DNA: TGCGCCAGCAGCCAAGAAGGACAGGGGGGTGAAAAACTGTTTTTT

D gene: TRBD1
V gene: TRBV5-1
J gene: TRBJ1-2
CDR3 protein: CASSLTPTGDDVRGYTF
CDR3 DNA: TGCGCCAGCAGCTTGACCCCGACAGGGGACGATGTACGCGGCTACACCTTC

D gene: -
V gene: TRBV30
J gene: TRBJ2-7
CDR3 protein: CAWSFGHNYEQYF
CDR3 DNA: TGTGCCTGGAGCTTCGGACATAACTACGAGCAGTACTTC

D gene: TRBD2
V gene: TRBV29-1
J gene: TRBJ2-5
CDR3 protein: CSVRTSGRQTQYF
CDR3 DNA: TGCAGCGTAAGGACTAGCGGGAGGCAGACCCAGTACTTC

D gene: -
V gene: TRBV19
J gene: TRBJ1-2
CDR3 protein: CATLQGGRVNYGYTF
CDR3 DNA: TGTGCCACCCTGCAGGGCGGCAGGGTTAACTATGGCTACACCTTC

D gene: -
V gene: TRBV19
J gene: TRBJ1-4
CDR3 protein: CASSTILTGTNEKLFF
CDR3 DNA: TGTGCCAGTAGTACGATCCTGACGGGGACTAATGAAAAACTGTTTTTT

D gene: TRBD1
V gene: TRBV7-6
J gene: TRBJ2-7
CDR3 protein: CASSSRDRYYEQYF
CDR3 DNA: TGTGCCAGCAGCTCCCGGGACAGGTACTACGAGCAGTACTTC

D gene: TRBD2
V gene: TRBV27
J gene: TRBJ2-3
CDR3 protein: CASRAGGFTDTQYF
CDR3 DNA: TGTGCCAGTCGAGCGGGAGGGTTCACAGATACGCAGTATTTT

D gene: -
V gene: TRBV5-6
J gene: TRBJ1-5
CDR3 protein: CASSFSGEQPQHF
CDR3 DNA: TGTGCCAGCAGCTTCTCAGGGGAGCAGCCCCAGCATTTT

D gene: -
V gene: TRBV6-1
J gene: TRBJ2-7
CDR3 protein: CAGAGTGAYEQYF
CDR3 DNA: TGTGCCGGAGCCGGGACGGGAGCCTACGAGCAGTACTTC

D gene: -
V gene: TRBV9
J gene: TRBJ2-2
CDR3 protein: CASSVEWAGDTGELFF
CDR3 DNA: TGTGCCAGCAGCGTAGAATGGGCAGGGGACACCGGGGAGCTGTTTTTT

D gene: -
V gene: TRBV7-9
J gene: TRBJ2-5
CDR3 protein: CASSPRDAGQETQYF
CDR3 DNA: TGTGCCAGCAGCCCCCGCGACGCGGGGCAAGAGACCCAGTACTTC

D gene: -
V gene: TRBV7-6
J gene: TRBJ2-1
CDR3 protein: CASSLVAVYSYNEQFF
CDR3 DNA: TGTGCCAGCAGCTTAGTGGCGGTCTACTCCTACAATGAGCAGTTCTTC

D gene: -
V gene: TRBV5-4
J gene: TRBJ1-4
CDR3 protein: CASSTSRATNEKLFF
CDR3 DNA: TGTGCCAGCAGCACAAGCAGGGCAACTAATGAAAAACTGTTTTTT

D gene: -
V gene: TRBV7-9
J gene: TRBJ1-5
CDR3 protein: CASSSRGSLWNQPQHF
CDR3 DNA: TGTGCCAGCAGCTCTCGGGGGTCACTATGGAACCAGCCCCAGCATTTT

D gene: TRBD1
V gene: TRBV25-1
J gene: TRBJ2-7
CDR3 protein: CASTDRGQEYF
CDR3 DNA: TGTGCCAGCACAGACAGGGGGCAGGAGTACTTC

D gene: -
V gene: TRBV7-3
J gene: TRBJ2-3
CDR3 protein: CASSLVLVSADTQYF
CDR3 DNA: TGTGCCAGCAGCTTAGTACTAGTGTCGGCAGATACGCAGTATTTT

D gene: -
V gene: TRBV4-1
J gene: TRBJ2-2
CDR3 protein: CASSQDRGHGGLFF
CDR3 DNA: TGCGCCAGCAGCCAAGATCGGGGTCACGGGGGGCTGTTTTTT

D gene: TRBD2
V gene: TRBV9
J gene: TRBJ2-7
CDR3 protein: CASSARNSGRLGEQYF
CDR3 DNA: TGTGCCAGCAGCGCTAGAAATAGCGGGAGATTGGGCGAGCAGTACTTC

D gene: -
V gene: TRBV29-1
J gene: TRBJ2-5
CDR3 protein: CSVEASGPTEETQYF
CDR3 DNA: TGCAGCGTTGAGGCCTCCGGCCCCACGGAGGAGACCCAGTACTTC

D gene: -
V gene: TRBV6-1
J gene: TRBJ2-5
CDR3 protein: CASSEAGGVRETQYF
CDR3 DNA: TGTGCCAGCAGTGAAGCGGGCGGGGTGCGAGAGACCCAGTACTTC

D gene: -
V gene: TRBV20-1
J gene: TRBJ1-2
CDR3 protein: CSGHGGEGYTF
CDR3 DNA: TGCAGTGGCCACGGGGGGGAAGGCTACACCTTC

D gene: -
V gene: TRBV5-1
J gene: TRBJ2-4
CDR3 protein: CASSLEGALAKNIQYF
CDR3 DNA: TGCGCCAGCAGCCTGGAAGGGGCGCTAGCCAAAAACATTCAGTACTTC

D gene: -
V gene: TRBV9
J gene: TRBJ2-6
CDR3 protein: CASSQDISGANVLTF
CDR3 DNA: TGTGCCAGCAGCCAAGACATCTCTGGGGCCAACGTCCTGACTTTC

D gene: TRBD1
V gene: TRBV19
J gene: TRBJ2-7
CDR3 protein: CASSLTGTGFYEQYF
CDR3 DNA: TGTGCCAGTAGTTTAACCGGGACAGGGTTCTACGAGCAGTACTTC

D gene: TRBD1
V gene: TRBV5-4
J gene: TRBJ2-7
CDR3 protein: CASSSDRGYEQYF
CDR3 DNA: TGTGCCAGCAGCTCGGACAGGGGATACGAGCAGTACTTC

D gene: TRBD2
V gene: TRBV14
J gene: TRBJ2-1
CDR3 protein: CASSLSWLAGGRAYNEQFF
CDR3 DNA: TGTGCCAGCAGCCTCTCCTGGCTAGCGGGAGGCCGCGCCTACAATGAGCAGTTCTTC

D gene: TRBD1
V gene: TRBV6-1
J gene: TRBJ1-3
CDR3 protein: CASSEATGGSGNTIYF
CDR3 DNA: TGTGCCAGCAGTGAAGCGACAGGGGGCTCTGGAAACACCATATATTTT

D gene: -
V gene: TRBV21-1
J gene: TRBJ2-7
CDR3 protein: CASSKAGQGASSYEQYF
CDR3 DNA: TGTGCCAGCAGCAAAGCGGGACAGGGGGCAAGCTCCTACGAGCAGTACTTC

D gene: -
V gene: TRBV29-1
J gene: TRBJ2-5
CDR3 protein: CSVEDRDLLEETQYF
CDR3 DNA: TGCAGCGTTGAAGATCGGGACTTACTGGAAGAGACCCAGTACTTC